This is a list of T cell receptor beta chains from one sample in a study of siplizumab effects on memory and regulatory T cells. TCRdb keeps only in-frame clones here, not all; method: immunoSEQ multiplex PCR. The table includes about 87,000 clones, about 90% detected once. The specimen sequenced was CD4+ T cells sorted from blood. All receptors come from a human donor in good health. CDR3s include the opening cysteine and the closing phenylalanine or tryptophan. D genes are given only for firm matches. Expanded clones get a size class; other rows say once, few or many, or leave the size out.

d_call,clone_size,v_call,j_call,cdr3_aa,cdr3_nt
NA,NA,TRBV5-6,TRBJ1-3,CASSLAGAGNTIYF,TGTGCCAGCAGCTTGGCGGGGGCTGGAAACACCATATATTTT
TRBD1,NA,TRBV28,TRBJ2-4,CASSPGGADKNIQYF,TGTGCCAGCAGCCCAGGGGGCGCGGACAAAAACATTCAGTACTTC
TRBD1,NA,TRBV15,TRBJ1-4,CATSRVGDSREKLFF,TGTGCCACCAGCAGAGTTGGGGACAGTCGTGAAAAACTGTTTTTT
TRBD1,NA,TRBV18,TRBJ2-1,CASSPPRDRGNNEQFF,TGTGCCAGCTCACCGCCCCGGGACAGGGGGAACAATGAGCAGTTCTTC
TRBD1,NA,TRBV19,TRBJ2-4,CASSATGGENIQYF,TGTGCCAGTAGTGCAACAGGGGGAGAAAACATTCAGTACTTC
NA,NA,TRBV11-2,TRBJ1-4,CASSPGNEKLFF,TGTGCCAGCAGCCCAGGGAACGAAAAACTGTTTTTT
NA,once,TRBV12-5,TRBJ2-3,CASGLVMSDTQYF,TGTGCTAGTGGTTTGGTGATGTCGGATACGCAGTATTTT
NA,NA,TRBV7-9,TRBJ1-2,CASSYSRSGYTF,TGTGCCAGCAGCTATTCCCGGTCTGGCTACACCTTC
TRBD1,few,TRBV5-1,TRBJ1-3,CASSSGQSSGNTIYF,TGCGCCAGCAGCTCGGGACAGAGCTCTGGAAACACCATATATTTT
NA,NA,TRBV4-1,TRBJ1-1,CASSQEPLGTEAFF,TGCGCCAGCAGCCAGGAGCCTCTGGGAACTGAAGCTTTCTTT
NA,NA,TRBV30,TRBJ2-1,CACSTGINRNEQFF,TGTGCCTGCTCGACCGGGATTAATCGGAATGAGCAGTTCTTC
TRBD1,NA,TRBV15,TRBJ2-3,CATSRDRATDTQYF,TGTGCCACCAGCAGGGACAGGGCAACAGATACGCAGTATTTT
NA,once,TRBV5-1,TRBJ1-3,CASRVGDGRSGNTIYF,TGCGCCAGCAGGGTGGGGGATGGCCGCTCTGGAAACACCATATATTTT
NA,few,TRBV10-3,TRBJ1-5,CAISVGGGDNQPQHF,TGTGCCATCAGTGTTGGAGGGGGTGACAATCAGCCCCAGCATTTT
TRBD2,few,TRBV5-6,TRBJ2-7,CASSQTSGRDPKDEQYF,TGTGCCAGCAGCCAGACTAGCGGGAGAGACCCTAAGGACGAGCAGTACTTC
TRBD2,NA,TRBV19,TRBJ2-4,CASSIAPGLAGIGKNIQYF,TGTGCCAGTAGTATAGCGCCAGGACTAGCGGGAATAGGCAAAAACATTCAGTACTTC
NA,NA,TRBV29-1,TRBJ2-1,CSVGAMDLESSYNEQFF,TGCAGCGTTGGAGCTATGGACCTCGAGAGCTCCTACAATGAGCAGTTCTTC
TRBD1,NA,TRBV2,TRBJ1-4,CASQRTGKEKLFF,TGTGCCTCCCAGAGGACAGGGAAAGAAAAACTGTTTTTT
NA,NA,TRBV5-4,TRBJ1-1,CASSQGLVNTEAFF,TGTGCCAGCAGCCAGGGTCTTGTGAACACTGAAGCTTTCTTT
TRBD2,NA,TRBV6-6,TRBJ2-7,CASRSSGYEQYF,TGTGCCAGCAGATCTAGCGGCTACGAGCAGTACTTC
TRBD1,NA,TRBV29-1,TRBJ2-1,CSAGPGQGAFNNEQFF,TGCAGCGCTGGCCCTGGACAGGGGGCATTCAATAATGAGCAGTTCTTC
NA,NA,TRBV28,TRBJ1-1,CASNNRGALVTEAFF,TGTGCCAGCAACAACCGGGGGGCATTGGTCACTGAAGCTTTCTTT
NA,NA,TRBV7-9,TRBJ2-4,CASSLYLSGGGKNIQYF,TGTGCCAGCAGCTTATATCTTAGCGGAGGGGGCAAAAACATTCAGTACTTC
TRBD1,NA,TRBV4-3,TRBJ1-4,CASSQECTGQNEKLFF,TGCGCCAGCAGCCAAGAATGCACGGGACAGAATGAAAAACTGTTTTTT
NA,NA,TRBV28,TRBJ1-2,CASSLITGPTTGYTF,TGTGCCAGCAGTTTAATAACAGGACCCACCACTGGCTACACCTTC
NA,NA,TRBV6-1,TRBJ2-7,CASSTGAREQYF,TGTGCCAGCAGTACGGGGGCAAGAGAGCAGTACTTC
NA,NA,TRBV29-1,TRBJ2-3,CTGGQGADTQYF,TGCACCGGGGGGCAGGGTGCAGATACGCAGTATTTT
NA,NA,TRBV5-1,TRBJ2-1,CASSFGDTSYNEQFF,TGCGCCAGCAGCTTCGGGGACACCTCCTACAATGAGCAGTTCTTC
NA,NA,TRBV2,TRBJ1-5,CASSANLGIGTQPQHF,TGTGCCAGCAGCGCAAACCTCGGTATAGGGACTCAGCCCCAGCATTTT
TRBD2,NA,TRBV5-6,TRBJ2-7,CARREEVVHEQYF,TGTGCCAGACGGGAGGAGGTGGTCCACGAGCAGTACTTC
NA,NA,TRBV28,TRBJ2-5,CASRVHGTQETQYF,TGTGCCAGCAGGGTACACGGGACCCAAGAGACCCAGTACTTC
NA,NA,TRBV5-1,TRBJ2-1,CASTPTGRSYNEQFF,TGCGCCAGCACCCCCACGGGGCGCTCCTACAATGAGCAGTTCTTC
NA,NA,TRBV5-4,TRBJ2-5,CASSPGSLQETQYF,TGTGCCAGCAGCCCGGGGAGCCTCCAAGAGACCCAGTACTTC
NA,NA,TRBV18,TRBJ2-2,CASSKEPRSTGELFF,TGTGCCAGCTCAAAGGAGCCCAGAAGCACCGGGGAGCTGTTTTTT
TRBD2,once,TRBV4-1,TRBJ2-3,CASSQVTGRGGDTQYF,TGCGCCAGCAGCCAAGTTACGGGGAGGGGCGGAGATACGCAGTATTTT
TRBD2,NA,TRBV4-1,TRBJ2-4,CASSPGLAGGRAKNIQYF,TGCGCCAGCAGCCCGGGACTAGCGGGAGGCAGAGCCAAAAACATTCAGTACTTC
NA,NA,TRBV19,TRBJ1-5,CASSLGRTGHQPQHF,TGTGCCAGTAGCTTGGGGCGGACTGGGCATCAGCCCCAGCATTTT
NA,NA,TRBV19,TRBJ1-1,CASRAYTEAFF,TGTGCCAGTAGAGCGTACACTGAAGCTTTCTTT
TRBD2,NA,TRBV4-3,TRBJ2-1,CASSQGWLAANEQFF,TGCGCCAGCAGCCAAGGCTGGCTAGCGGCCAATGAGCAGTTCTTC
TRBD2,NA,TRBV5-4,TRBJ2-1,CASSETSGSYNEQFF,TGTGCCAGCAGCGAGACTAGCGGGAGCTACAATGAGCAGTTCTTC
TRBD2,NA,TRBV11-2,TRBJ2-5,CASSPTSGRAEGTQYF,TGTGCCAGCAGCCCAACTAGCGGGAGGGCCGAGGGGACCCAGTACTTC
NA,NA,TRBV6-4,TRBJ2-1,CASSRSDNEQFF,TGTGCCAGCAGCCGGTCGGACAATGAGCAGTTCTTC
TRBD1,NA,TRBV29-1,TRBJ2-3,CSVEEGQGTDTQYF,TGCAGCGTTGAAGAAGGACAGGGCACAGATACGCAGTATTTT
NA,NA,TRBV7-3,TRBJ2-3,CASSLDSTSTDTQYF,TGTGCCAGCAGCTTGGACAGTACCAGCACAGATACGCAGTATTTT
TRBD2,NA,TRBV28,TRBJ2-5,CASNLRLAGGQETQYF,TGTGCCAGCAATTTACGACTAGCGGGAGGTCAAGAGACCCAGTACTTC
NA,NA,TRBV27,TRBJ2-1,CASSPARLSSYNEQFF,TGTGCCAGCAGTCCCGCCCGTCTGTCCTCCTACAATGAGCAGTTCTTC
NA,NA,TRBV7-2,TRBJ2-7,CASSLRSYEQYF,TGTGCCAGCAGCTTGAGATCCTACGAGCAGTACTTC
TRBD2,NA,TRBV4-2,TRBJ2-7,CASSQDHLRASGRAGEQYF,TGTGCCAGCAGCCAAGATCATTTGAGGGCTAGCGGGAGGGCCGGCGAGCAGTACTTC
NA,few,TRBV19,TRBJ1-1,CASTQKGVLNTEAFF,TGTGCCAGTACCCAGAAAGGGGTTCTGAACACTGAAGCTTTCTTT
NA,NA,TRBV4-1,TRBJ1-3,CASSQVTWSSGNTIYF,TGCGCCAGCAGCCAAGTGACCTGGAGCTCTGGAAACACCATATATTTT
TRBD1,NA,TRBV6-4,TRBJ1-1,CASRDRGDTEAFF,TGTGCCAGCAGGGACAGGGGTGACACTGAAGCTTTCTTT
NA,NA,TRBV6-5,TRBJ2-2,CASSYSQRGTGELFF,TGTGCCAGCAGTTACTCTCAACGAGGCACCGGGGAGCTGTTTTTT
NA,NA,TRBV7-2,TRBJ2-6,CASSLATGATDSGANVLTF,TGTGCCAGCAGCTTAGCGACGGGGGCAACCGATTCTGGGGCCAACGTCCTGACTTTC
NA,NA,TRBV19,TRBJ2-1,CASSTTRNEQFF,TGTGCCAGTAGCACTACACGCAATGAGCAGTTCTTC
NA,NA,TRBV7-2,TRBJ1-2,CASSLRQANYGYTF,TGTGCCAGCAGCTTAAGGCAGGCCAACTATGGCTACACCTTC
TRBD2,NA,TRBV30,TRBJ2-7,CAWTTSGTTYEQYF,TGTGCCTGGACCACAAGCGGGACCACCTACGAGCAGTACTTC